Presented here are 12 T cell receptor beta chains from one specimen sequenced in a study of blood T cells in healthy people across ages. A J-beta primer mix and a sample-barcoded 5' primer were used in a second PCR of roughly 6 to 12 cycles. TCRdb reprocessed the 5' RACE reads via MiXCR and lists one record per CDR3 protein. The data show about 400,000 distinct CDR3 sequences, more than 45% seen once. Sequencing used blood. Receptors were obtained from a man aged 60-69 years in good health.

The J gene is TRBJ2-5, the V gene TRBV4-2; TRBD2 agrees at 8 bases. The CDR3 runs to 16 residues. J gave up 5 bases and V 0 bases, and 8 bases lay outside the gene matches. Looked up from germline, CDR1 is LGHNA and CDR2 is YNFKEQ. This chain's CDR3 is CASSQDVGGGGETQYF. CDR3 coding DNA: TGTGCCAGCAGCCAAGATGTCGGGGGGGGTGGGGAGACCCAGTACTTC.

This clonotype has more than one count but fewer than ten. This chain joins TRBV25-1 and TRBJ1-2; D call uncertain. The CDR3 consists of 13 residues. Germline V CDR1 and CDR2: MGHDK, SYGVNS. Trimming shortened V by 3 bases and J by 8 bases, and 13 bases separated the two germline ends. CDR3 in DNA: TGTGCCAGCAGTGACGTTGGGGATGGGGGCTACACCTTC. This encodes CASSDVGDGGYTF.

This clonotype was seen a handful of times. The J gene is TRBJ2-7, the V gene TRBV20-1, with TRBD1 matching 11 bases. The V gene end was trimmed by 1 base and the J gene end by 0 bases; junction bases not matched to a gene: 11. Germline lookup yields CDR1 DFQATT and CDR2 SNEGSKA (reference sequence). This CDR3 comprises 18 residues. The CDR3 reads CSARGGDRGVLGSYEQYF. CDR3 nucleotide sequence: TGCAGTGCTAGAGGTGGGGACAGGGGGGTATTGGGCTCCTACGAGCAGTACTTC.

The V gene is TRBV25-1, the J gene TRBJ2-5, with D possibly being TRBD1 (6 bases). The J call is uncertain, as TRBJ2-7 better fits the DNA end. The length of the CDR3 is 13 residues. Germline V gives CDR1 MGHDK, CDR2 SYGVNS. CDR3 DNA: TGTGCCAGCAGTGAATTGAGGGGGAGCGAGCAGTACTTC. Translation: CASSELRGSEQYF.

This clonotype came up a few times. The chain uses TRBV20-1 and TRBJ1-3; unclear D gene. Germline V lookup: CDR1 DFQATT, CDR2 SNEGSKA (reference sequence). The V gene lost 5 bases and the J gene lost 0 bases, with 8 bases spanning the gap. The CDR3 runs to 13 residues. This chain's CDR3 is CSALGVSGNTIYF. DNA for the CDR3: TGCAGTGCTCTTGGGGTCTCTGGAAACACCATATATTTT.

The chain employs TRBV5-1 and TRBJ2-7; TRBD2 agrees at 7 bases. This CDR3 spans 15 amino acids. V was clipped by 3 bases and J by 2 bases; unmatched bases: 8. The V gene's germline CDR1 is SGHRS and CDR2 YFSETQ. CDR3 bases: TGCGCCAGCAGCTGGCGGACGGGAGGAACCTACGAGCAGTACTTC. It translates to CASSWRTGGTYEQYF.

The J gene is TRBJ1-2, the V gene TRBV7-2; possibly TRBD1 for D (6 bases). The V gene lost 2 bases and the J gene lost 6 bases, with 16 bases spanning the gap. Germline loops: CDR1 SGHTA, CDR2 FQGNSA. The CDR3 is 15 amino acids. The DNA of the CDR3 is TGTGCCAGCAGCTTACACTCGGGTCAGGGGAATGGCTACACCTTC. It translates to CASSLHSGQGNGYTF. The full variable domain, in which reference TRBV7-2 and TRBJ1-2 provide the parts outside the CDR3, is GAGVSQSPSNKVTEKGKDVELRCDPISGHTALYWYRQSLGQGLEFLIYFQGNSAPDKSGLPSDRFSAERTGGSVSTLTIQRTQQEDSAVYLCASSLHSGQGNGYTFGSGTRLTVV.

This clonotype was counted a few times. V usage is TRBV6-1 and J usage is TRBJ2-1; TRBD2 matches at 7 bases. This CDR3 contains 13 residues. With 6 bases clipped from V and 10 bases from J, the junction kept 9 bases outside the gene matches. CDR1 and CDR2 (germline): MNHNS, SASEGT. The CDR3 DNA follows: TGTGCCAGCAGCGATAATCGGGGACTAGAGCAGTTCTTC. This codes for CASSDNRGLEQFF.

CDR3 in amino acids: CSARAPLGQGRRYGYTF. CDR3 in DNA: TGCAGTGCTAGAGCCCCCTTAGGACAGGGAAGGCGGTATGGCTACACCTTC. V gene TRBV20-1 combines with J gene TRBJ1-2; 8 positions agree with TRBD1. The CDR3 has 17 residues. Germline loops: CDR1 DFQATT, CDR2 SNEGSKA (reference sequence). Trimming took 1 base from V and 5 from J; bases not matched to a gene: 15.

This clonotype has a handful of counts. This chain links TRBV12-3 or TRBV12-4 with TRBJ2-6; no reliable D call. CDR3 length: 12 amino acids. The V and J ends lost 3 bases and 3 bases respectively, with 0 bases between them. This CDR3 is CASSFGANVLTF. The DNA for the CDR3 is TGTGCCAGCAGTTTTGGGGCCAACGTCCTGACTTTC.

The chain is built from TRBV29-1 and TRBJ2-1; the D call may be TRBD1 or TRBD2 (5 bases each). Germline-derived CDR1 and CDR2 are SQVTM and ANQGSEA. This CDR3 contains 13 residues. V was shortened by 4 bases and J by 5 bases, with 12 bases between the two germline ends. As DNA, the CDR3 is TGCAGCGTTGCGGGACCCCTTGACAATGAGCAGTTCTTC. It translates to CSVAGPLDNEQFF.

The chain employs TRBV6-5 and TRBJ2-3; D perhaps matches TRBD1 (6 bases). The germline V gene has CDR1 MNHEY and CDR2 SVGAGI. The CDR3 sequence is 16 residues long. V was shortened by 5 bases and J by 1 base, with 16 bases between the two germline ends. The CDR3 reads CASSQITGSRTDTQYF. The CDR3 DNA follows: TGTGCCAGCAGTCAAATCACAGGGTCCCGCACAGATACGCAGTATTTT.